The 20 T cell receptor delta chains in this list originate from one sample, sequenced in a study of Vδ1+ human thymocytes. Study results and limitations: Highly polyclonal TRG and TRD repertoires with Gaussian CDR3 length distributions appeared in thymus.

Antigens of these TCRs are unknown. RNA was extracted from the cells and then reverse transcribed. CDR3 amplicons came from multiplex PCR with pooled V-gene forward and constant-region reverse primers. TCRdb re-analyzed the multiplex PCR reads via CATT. The sample lists around 20,000 delta-chain clones, around 7.4% occurring once. Sequencing used Vdelta1+ gamma-delta thymocytes from the thymus. Subset indicated: FACS-sorted CD3+ TCRalphabeta- TCRVdelta1+ TCRVdelta2- thymocytes. Every receptor here comes from a child in the first two years of life who had congenital heart surgery.

Without a V gene call, the J gene is given as TRDJ1; TRDD3, as called in the table, went unchecked against the DNA. The CDR3 has 17 amino acids. The DNA of the CDR3 is TGTGCTCTTGGGGAACTACCCCACATGGCCTATACCGATAAACTCATCTTT. It codes for CALGELPHMAYTDKLIF.

The V gene is TRDV1, the J gene TRDJ1, with 8 nucleotides matching TRDD3. The CDR3 sequence is 19 residues long. Germline CDR1 TSWWSYY, CDR2 QGS. The V gene end was trimmed by 2 bases and the J gene end by 0 bases; junction bases not matched to a gene: 14. The CDR3 region has the DNA TGTGCTCTTGGGGAATCTCTAACCTTACGGGGGATAAACACCGATAAACTCATCTTT. This sequence encodes CALGESLTLRGINTDKLIF.

This clone was seen a few times. This chain links TRDV1 with TRDJ1; 12 bases fit TRDD3. The CDR3 totals 16 residues. Germline V gene lookup returns CDR1 TSWWSYY and CDR2 QGS. V lost 0 bases to trimming and J lost 10 bases; unmatched junction nucleotides: 9. The CDR3 sequence: CALGELGWGIRYGLIF. The CDR3 nucleotides read TGTGCTCTTGGGGAACTAGGCTGGGGGATACGTTATGGACTCATCTTT.

This clone was seen a few times. The rearrangement uses TRDV1 and TRDJ1, with TRDD3 as a possible D gene (6 bases). CDR1 is TSWWSYY and CDR2 is QGS in the germline V gene. V was clipped by 0 bases and J by 0 bases, with 11 bases between them. CDR3 length equals 16 residues. CDR3 in DNA: TGTGCTCTTGGGGAACTGTACTGGGTTTACACCGATAAACTCATCTTT. Translated, it gives CALGELYWVYTDKLIF.

The genes are TRDV1 and TRDJ1; perhaps TRDD3 as D (6 bases). Germline values: CDR1 TSWWSYY, CDR2 QGS. The CDR3 runs to 16 residues. Deletions cut 1 base from V and 7 bases from J, with 19 bases between. Written as DNA, the CDR3 is TGTGCTCTTGGGGAACCTCTCAGGGTCTGGGGATGTAAACTCATCTTT. Translation gives CALGEPLRVWGCKLIF.

In its sample, this clone ranks as medium-sized. V is TRDV2 and J is TRDJ1; TRDD3 aligns across 8 bases. After removal of 3 bases from V and 0 bases from J, the junction contained 23 bases not matched to a gene. CDR1 is GEAIGNYY, CDR2 EKD, per germline. CDR3 size: 21 residues. CDR3 DNA: TGTGCCTGTGACGACCGTAACTGGAGAGGGATACGATTGTCGTACACCGATAAACTCATCTTT. Translated: CACDDRNWRGIRLSYTDKLIF.

The J gene is TRDJ1, the V gene TRDV1, with 8 bases fitting TRDD3. Per the germline V gene, CDR1 is TSWWSYY and CDR2 is QGS. J was trimmed by 0 bases and V by 2 bases; bases with no gene match: 14. This CDR3 is 19 amino acids long. CDR3 bases: TGTGCTCTTGGGGAAATCACGGTGTGGGGGATGATGTACACCGATAAACTCATCTTT. Residues: CALGEITVWGMMYTDKLIF.

This chain uses TRDV1 with TRDJ1, with 13 bases lining up with TRDD3. The J gene, left out of TCRdb, was set here by checking the DNA against germline. Germline V CDR1 and CDR2: TSWWSYY, QGS. Unmatched junction bases numbered 18, after V lost 2 bases and J lost 3 bases. This CDR3 contains 21 residues. CDR3 in amino acids: CALGEGLPYWGIRGLADKLIF. The DNA for the CDR3 is TGTGCTCTTGGGGAAGGCCTTCCGTACTGGGGGATACGGGGGTTAGCCGATAAACTCATCTTT.

A few counts support this clone. This chain uses TRDV1 with TRDJ2; tentative D call: TRDD3 (8 bases). The CDR3 is made up of 23 amino acids. CDR1 is TSWWSYY, CDR2 QGS, per germline. Trimming cost V 1 base and J 1 base, with 31 bases left between them. The CDR3 bases are TGTGCTCTTGGGGAACGGCGTTCCTACGCCCTACTGGGGGTTCTCTTTTTGACAGCACAACTCTTCTTT. Translated: CALGERRSYALLGVLFLTAQLFF.

This clone has just a few counts. This rearrangement joins TRDV1 to TRDJ1; no definite D call. Germline V gene lookup returns CDR1 TSWWSYY and CDR2 QGS. Between the trimmed V and J ends, which lost 1 base and 0 bases, there was a span of 18 bases. The CDR3 loop spans 18 amino acids. CDR3 sequence (DNA): TGTGCTCTTGGGGAACGGAGCCAAGGACCCCCGTACACCGATAAACTCATCTTT. It yields the protein CALGERSQGPPYTDKLIF.

The chain links TRDV1 to TRDJ1; D is uncertain. The CDR3 consists of 15 residues. Germline-derived CDR1 and CDR2 are TSWWSYY and QGS. The V and J ends lost 4 bases and 0 bases respectively, with 12 bases between them. Here the CDR3 DNA reads TGTGCTCTTGGGGGACGTCCTGCAAACACCGATAAACTCATCTTT. It translates to CALGGRPANTDKLIF.

The J gene is TRDJ1; the V gene was not called; no DNA check was done on the table's D call, TRDD3. This CDR3 is built from 20 residues. The CDR3 region is CALGPPPSPGGYGLADKLIF. As DNA, the CDR3 is TGTGCTCTTGGGCCCCCTCCCTCCCCTGGGGGATACGGGCTCGCCGATAAACTCATCTTT.

The sample holds a few counts of this clone. The chain uses TRDV1 and TRDJ1, with 9 positions matching TRDD3. The J segment lost 0 bases and the V segment lost 1 base, leaving 15 bases of the junction unmatched. In germline, CDR1 is TSWWSYY, CDR2 QGS. The CDR3 runs 20 residues. The CDR3 DNA follows: TGTGCTCTTGGGGAACCGGTTGGCACGTACTGGGGGACCTACACCGATAAACTCATCTTT. It specifies CALGEPVGTYWGTYTDKLIF.

This sequence joins TRDV1 and TRDJ1; D is possibly TRDD3 (5 bases). Germline-derived CDR1 and CDR2 are TSWWSYY and QGS. There are 19 residues in the CDR3. The V and J ends lost 2 bases and 0 bases respectively, with 22 bases between them. This CDR3 reads CALGEFKPRDPSYTDKLIF. The CDR3 region has the DNA TGTGCTCTTGGGGAATTCAAACCGAGGGATCCATCGTACACCGATAAACTCATCTTT.

This clone came up a few times. The genes are TRDV1 and TRDJ1, with TRDD3 matching over 7 bases. V lost 4 bases, J lost 0 bases, and 20 bases stayed unmatched. Germline lookup yields CDR1 TSWWSYY and CDR2 QGS. The CDR3 is 20 residues long. DNA of the CDR3: TGTGCTCTTGGGGGAGTTAACTTCCCTCCCGGGGGATCGTACACCGATAAACTCATCTTT. Residues: CALGGVNFPPGGSYTDKLIF.

V is TRDV1 and J is TRDJ1; D may be TRDD3 (6 bases). Germline V lookup: CDR1 TSWWSYY, CDR2 QGS. The ends were cut back, 0 bases at V and 4 bases at J, with 33 bases in the middle. The CDR3 spans 22 residues. CDR3 loop: CALGELGPERLRPLLGVDKLIF. In DNA, the CDR3 is TGTGCTCTTGGGGAACTCGGTCCGGAGCGTCTCCGGCCCCTTTTGGGGGTCGATAAACTCATCTTT.

The chain has TRDV1 and TRDJ2; 11 positions match TRDD3. The CDR3 spans 21 residues. From germline, CDR1 is TSWWSYY and CDR2 QGS. V gave up 3 bases and J gave up 1 base; unmatched junction bases: 16. CDR3 in DNA: TGTGCTCTTGGGGAGACCCTTCCTACCCTGGGGGATACAGGTTTGACAGCACAACTCTTCTTT. This translates into CALGETLPTLGDTGLTAQLFF.

The V gene is TRDV1, the J gene TRDJ1, with 9 bases aligning to TRDD2. The V and J ends lost 4 bases and 0 bases, in that order; junction bases with no gene match: 15. The germline gives CDR1 TSWWSYY, CDR2 QGS. The CDR3 totals 19 residues. The CDR3 coding sequence is TGTGCTCTTGGGGTACCTTCCTACGCGGGGGTCCCGAACACCGATAAACTCATCTTT. Translated, it gives CALGVPSYAGVPNTDKLIF.

The V and J genes are TRDV1 and TRDJ1; TRDD2 or TRDD3 may be the D gene (7 bases each). As TCRdb names no J gene, one was assigned here on the basis of a DNA match to germline. V dropped 6 bases and J dropped 3 bases, with 23 bases sitting between them. Germline V gene data show CDR1 as TSWWSYY and CDR2 as QGS. The CDR3 loop spans 17 amino acids. The DNA for the CDR3 is TGTGCTCTTGGAGATTCCTACGAGCTGGGGGCCGCCGATAAACTCATCTTT. Translating it yields CALGDSYELGAADKLIF.

This clone is deemed medium-sized. Different DNA sequences within this sample yield the same CDR3. This chain links TRDV2 with TRDJ1, with D unclear. CDR1 is GEAIGNYY and CDR2 is EKD in the germline V gene. V lost 0 bases and J 0 bases, leaving 1 base between the germline ends. The CDR3 runs 12 residues. The CDR3 nucleotides read TGTGCCTGTGACACCTACACCGATAAACTCATCTTT. Its translation is CACDTYTDKLIF.